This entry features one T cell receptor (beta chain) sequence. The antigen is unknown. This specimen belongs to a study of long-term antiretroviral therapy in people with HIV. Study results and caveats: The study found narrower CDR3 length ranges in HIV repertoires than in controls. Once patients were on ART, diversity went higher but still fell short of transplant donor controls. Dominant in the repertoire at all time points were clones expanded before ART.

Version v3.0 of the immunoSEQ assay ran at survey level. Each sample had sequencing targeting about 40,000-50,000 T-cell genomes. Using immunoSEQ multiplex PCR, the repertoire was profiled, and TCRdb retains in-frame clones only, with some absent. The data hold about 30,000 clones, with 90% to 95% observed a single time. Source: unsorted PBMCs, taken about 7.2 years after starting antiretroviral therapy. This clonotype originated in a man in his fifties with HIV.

The CDR3 reads CASSDTSGGYIEAFF. CDR3 DNA: TGTGCCAGTAGCGACACATCAGGGGGGTATATTGAAGCTTTCTTT. The V and J genes are TRBV19 and TRBJ1-1; 7 nucleotides agree with TRBD1. From germline, CDR1 is LNHDA and CDR2 SQIVND (reference sequence). The CDR3 consists of 15 residues. With V trimmed by 6 bases and J by 7 bases, 14 bases remained unmatched.